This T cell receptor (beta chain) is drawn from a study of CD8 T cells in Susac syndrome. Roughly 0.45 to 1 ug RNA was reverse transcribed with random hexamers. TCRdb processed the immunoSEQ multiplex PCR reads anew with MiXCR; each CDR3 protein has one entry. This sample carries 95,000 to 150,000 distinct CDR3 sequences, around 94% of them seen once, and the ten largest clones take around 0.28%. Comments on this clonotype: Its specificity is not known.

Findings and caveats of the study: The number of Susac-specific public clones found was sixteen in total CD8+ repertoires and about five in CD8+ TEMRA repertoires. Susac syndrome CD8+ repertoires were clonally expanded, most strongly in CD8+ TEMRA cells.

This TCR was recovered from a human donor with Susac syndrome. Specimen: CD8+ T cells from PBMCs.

This chain's CDR3 is CASSHSLESDQPQHF. The CDR3 region has the DNA TGTGCCAGCAGCCATTCGTTGGAATCGGATCAGCCCCAGCATTTT. The genes are TRBV7-2 and TRBJ1-5; D remains unclear. Trimming shortened V by 5 bases and J by 5 bases, and 16 bases separated the two germline ends. CDR3 length: 15 residues. Germline lookup yields CDR1 SGHTA and CDR2 FQGNSA.